This record covers a single T cell receptor beta chain. This sample stems from a study of shared clonotypes between healthy human individuals. On the study more broadly: Contributing individuals were a couple of females and a few males aged 18 to 49.

The germline gives CDR1 SGHTA, CDR2 FQGNSA. Trimming took 6 bases from V and 5 from J; bases not matched to a gene: 7. The CDR3 sequence is 15 residues long. Data came from immunoSEQ multiplex PCR; TCRdb stores just in-frame clones and leaves some out. The table has millions of clones, about 92% seen once. The chain joins TRBV7-2 to TRBJ2-5, with TRBD2 matching over 12 bases. The sequence derives from a young man in good health. Material: naive CD4+ T cells sorted from blood. The sample's subset: CD45RA+ positively selected. CDR3 loop: CASSPSGGAWETQYF. The DNA for the CDR3 is TGTGCCAGCAGTCCTAGCGGGGGGGCCTGGGAGACCCAGTACTTC.